Presented here are 8 T cell receptor beta chains from one specimen sequenced in a study of tumor-infiltrating lymphocytes in localized non-small cell lung cancer. The table came from immunoSEQ multiplex PCR; TCRdb's copy has only in-frame clones and leaves some out. The sample comprises approximately 10,000 clones, 60% of which are singletons, and roughly 10% rests with the top ten. The sequenced sample was uninvolved lung tissue not adjacent to the tumor. These receptors originate from a human donor with non-small cell lung cancer.

The V and J genes are TRBV28 and TRBJ2-3; 9 positions match TRBD2. V lost 6 bases, J lost 2 bases, and 9 bases stayed unmatched. Germline V gives CDR1 MDHEN, CDR2 SYDVKM. The CDR3 has 16 amino acids. CDR3 nucleotide sequence: TGTGCCAGCAGCCGTTATGCGGGGGGGCCCACAGATACGCAGTATTTT. Protein product: CASSRYAGGPTDTQYF.

This chain connects TRBV4-1 to TRBJ1-5, with a weak D call TRBD1 (5 bases). The CDR3 is 13 residues long. Per the germline V gene, CDR1 is MGHRA and CDR2 is YSYEKL. Trimming removed 0 bases at V and 7 bases at J, with 7 bases between. DNA of the CDR3: TGCGCCAGCAGCCAAGAGGGGGAACAGCCCCAGCATTTT. It encodes CASSQEGEQPQHF.

The V gene is TRBV2, the J gene TRBJ2-6; 8 bases fit TRBD1. Germline-derived CDR1 and CDR2 are SNHLY and FYNNEI. This CDR3 is built from 16 residues. V lost 3 bases, J lost 0 bases, and 1 base stayed unmatched. CDR3 nucleotides: TGTGCCAGCAGTGACAGGGGGCGCTCTGGGGCCAACGTCCTGACTTTC. This translates into CASSDRGRSGANVLTF.

A few counts support this clone. V is TRBV5-1 and J is TRBJ1-4, with 7 nucleotides matching TRBD1. J was trimmed by 7 bases and V by 4 bases; bases with no gene match: 10. Germline CDR1 and CDR2: SGHRS and YFSETQ. The CDR3 is made up of 15 amino acids. CDR3 sequence: CASSTSGGNGEKLFF. The CDR3 bases are TGCGCCAGCAGCACCTCAGGGGGGAATGGTGAAAAACTGTTTTTT.

The V and J genes are TRBV28 and TRBJ2-7, with D perhaps matching TRBD1 (6 bases). Germline V lookup: CDR1 MDHEN, CDR2 SYDVKM. CDR3 length equals 15 residues. The V and J ends lost 7 bases and 0 bases respectively, with 16 bases between them. This CDR3 reads CASTPGTPSSYEQYF. In DNA, the CDR3 is TGTGCCAGCACCCCCGGGACACCTAGCTCCTACGAGCAGTACTTC.

This clone was detected only a few times. This chain joins TRBV5-1 and TRBJ1-3; 9 bases align to TRBD1. The CDR3 is 17 amino acids. Trimming took 1 base from V and 1 from J; bases not matched to a gene: 6. Looked up from germline, CDR1 is SGHRS and CDR2 is YFSETQ. CDR3 sequence: CASSLRTGTGSGNTIYF. CDR3 DNA: TGCGCCAGCAGCTTGCGGACCGGGACAGGGTCTGGAAACACCATATATTTT.

Details on this clone: A single base is all that separates this from a far larger clone, so a read error is likely. The chain is built from TRBV14 and TRBJ1-1; D ambiguous. Germline V gives CDR1 SGHDN, CDR2 FVKESK. Trimming took off 1 base at V and 1 base at J, with 4 bases between the two ends. The CDR3 covers 13 residues. CDR3 protein: CASSQGGNTEAFF. CDR3 in DNA: TGTGCCAGCAGCCAAGGGGGGAACACTGAAGCTTTCTTT.

The chain has TRBV21-1 and TRBJ1-2; TRBD1 is the table's D call, not checked against the DNA. TRBV21-1 represents a pseudogene. The CDR3 runs to 16 residues. The CDR3 bases are TGTGCCAGCAGCGCCGACCGGGACAGGGGTTCTGGTGGCTACACCTTC. It translates to CASSADRDRGSGGYTF.